These T cell receptor beta chains were read from a single sample in a study of post-analysis software for immune sequencing data. One entry per CDR3 protein, called by TCRdb with MiXCR from the PCR reads. Here the sample spans some 800,000 distinct CDR3 sequences, approximately 44% being singletons. Sequences were obtained from blood. These receptor sequences come from a girl between 10 and 17 years old with multiple sclerosis. Both conserved end residues are part of each CDR3. A D gene is named only where the DNA matches it firmly. Clone size appears in some rows only: once, few, many, or a class for an expanded clone.

V,J,D,size,DNA,CDR3
TRBV7-9,TRBJ2-3,TRBD2,few,TGTGCCAGCAGCCACCGTACTAGCGGGAGATTAACAGATACGCAGTATTTT,CASSHRTSGRLTDTQYF
TRBV9,TRBJ2-3,TRBD2,.,TGTGCCAGCAGCGTAGGGGCGGGAGGGCCAACAGATACGCAGTATTTT,CASSVGAGGPTDTQYF
TRBV5-1,TRBJ2-5,TRBD2,.,TGCGCCAGCAGCCCCCAAGCGGGAGGGCCAGGAGAGACCCAGTACTTC,CASSPQAGGPGETQYF
TRBV7-9,TRBJ2-3,.,.,TGTGCCAGCAGCCTTGAGACACACACAGATACGCAGTATTTT,CASSLETHTDTQYF
TRBV4-2,TRBJ1-1,.,.,TGTGCCAGCAGCCAAGAGCTGACAGTCATGAACACTGAAGCTTTCTTT,CASSQELTVMNTEAFF
TRBV4-3,TRBJ2-7,.,few,TGCGCCAGCAGCCAAGATCGGGTAGGGTCACCTGAAGAGCAGTACTTC,CASSQDRVGSPEEQYF
TRBV12-3/TRBV12-4,TRBJ2-1,.,few,TGTGCCAGCAGTCCAGAGGTAACCGGGATCAATGAGCAGTTCTTC,CASSPEVTGINEQFF
TRBV20-1,TRBJ1-2,.,.,TGCAGTGCCCCCTATGGCTACACCTTC,CSAPYGYTF
TRBV6-5,TRBJ2-7,.,.,TGTGCCAGCAGTTACCTAGGGTCCTACGAGCAGTACTTC,CASSYLGSYEQYF
TRBV11-2,TRBJ2-3,TRBD2,.,TGTGCCAGCAAGGGGCTAGCGGGAGGAGATACGCAGTATTTT,CASKGLAGGDTQYF
TRBV11-2,TRBJ1-1,.,few,TGTGCCAGCAGCTTAGGGGGGATTCTTCGGAACACTGAAGCTTTCTTT,CASSLGGILRNTEAFF
TRBV5-1,TRBJ2-7,.,.,TGCGCCAGCAGTAACAGGTGGCAGGGCAGCTACGAGCAGTACTTC,CASSNRWQGSYEQYF
TRBV9,TRBJ2-1,TRBD2,.,TGTGCCAGCAGCGTAGCTTTTTCAGCGGGACTTTACAATGAGCAGTTCTTC,CASSVAFSAGLYNEQFF
TRBV15,TRBJ2-7,.,.,TGTGCCACCAGCAGAGACATTCACCGTGACGAGCAGTACTTC,CATSRDIHRDEQYF
TRBV11-2,TRBJ2-5,.,.,TGTGCCAGCAGCTTAGGTGTGGCAGCAATTAGGGAGACCCAGTACTTC,CASSLGVAAIRETQYF
TRBV29-1,TRBJ1-2,.,.,TGCAGCGTTGCGGTGGCACCAGGGGTCTATGGCTACACCTTC,CSVAVAPGVYGYTF
TRBV11-2,TRBJ2-7,.,.,TGCGCCAGCAGCTTAGCCGATGGGATTGGCGAGCAGTACTTC,CASSLADGIGEQYF
TRBV7-9,TRBJ2-1,.,.,TGTGCCAGCAGCGCAAACTATGAGCAGTTCTTC,CASSANYEQFF
TRBV4-1,TRBJ2-5,.,.,TGCGCCAGCAGCCCGGACGAACAAGTGACCCAGTACTTC,CASSPDEQVTQYF
TRBV9,TRBJ2-1,TRBD1,.,TGTGCCAGCAGAGCCAGCTCGGGACAGGGACTGTTCTTC,CASRASSGQGLFF
TRBV20-1,TRBJ1-2,.,.,TGCAGTGCTAGTGACTTTGGCTATGGCTACACCTTC,CSASDFGYGYTF
TRBV5-1,TRBJ2-3,.,.,TGCGCCAGCAGCGATACGGATCCCAATCGGTATTTT,CASSDTDPNRYF
TRBV21-1,TRBJ2-3,.,.,TGTGCCAGCAGCAAAGGAGGGAGGTCCCCAGATACGCAGTATTTT,CASSKGGRSPDTQYF
TRBV6-4,TRBJ2-6,.,few,TGTGCCAGCAGTTCGACCCCTGGGGCCAACGTCCTGACTTTC,CASSSTPGANVLTF
TRBV12-3/TRBV12-4,TRBJ2-5,.,.,TGTGCCAGCAGTGCTGACCTGAGCGGCGGCGAGACCCAGTACTTC,CASSADLSGGETQYF
TRBV20-1,TRBJ2-7,.,.,TGCAGTGCTCCTGTATGGGGCCGGGGGTACGAGCAGTACTTC,CSAPVWGRGYEQYF